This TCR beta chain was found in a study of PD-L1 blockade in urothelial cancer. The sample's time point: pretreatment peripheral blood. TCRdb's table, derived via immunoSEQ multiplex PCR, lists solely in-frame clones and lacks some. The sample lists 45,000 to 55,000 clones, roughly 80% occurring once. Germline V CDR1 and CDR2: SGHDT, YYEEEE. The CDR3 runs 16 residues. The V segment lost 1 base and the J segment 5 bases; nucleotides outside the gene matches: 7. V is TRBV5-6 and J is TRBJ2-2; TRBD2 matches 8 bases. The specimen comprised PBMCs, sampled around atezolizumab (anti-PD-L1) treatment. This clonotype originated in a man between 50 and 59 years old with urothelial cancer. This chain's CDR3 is CASSLTGLVGTGELFF. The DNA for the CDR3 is TGTGCCAGCAGCTTGACGGGACTAGTGGGGACCGGGGAGCTGTTTTTT.